There are a few counts of the clone carrying this T cell receptor beta chain. Germline CDR1 reads SNHLY; CDR2 reads FYNNEI. This CDR3 has 14 amino acids. V was cut by 5 bases and J by 3 bases, with 11 bases left in between. The data were obtained in a study of cytomegalovirus exposure and HLA in healthy donors. Amplification used 60 Vbeta primers and 13 Jbeta primers. Data came from immunoSEQ multiplex PCR; TCRdb stores just in-frame clones and leaves some out. The sample carries approximately 250,000 clones, roughly 73% recorded once. Sequencing used PBMCs. The source is a boy younger than 18 in good health and CMV-seronegative. The chain employs TRBV2 and TRBJ2-1; a weak D match, TRBD1 (5 bases). The CDR3 DNA follows: TGTGCCAGCAGTCTTAGGGGTAGCTACAATGAGCAGTTCTTC. Translated, it gives CASSLRGSYNEQFF.